A single sample is the source of the 13 T cell receptor beta chains below, sequenced in a study of T cells in narcolepsy. TCRdb's table, derived via immunoSEQ multiplex PCR, lists solely in-frame clones and lacks some. Of around 25,000 clones in the sample, about 80% were seen once. The sequenced sample consisted of CD45RA- memory CD4+ T cells from PBMCs. The source of these receptors is a human donor with narcolepsy.

CDR3 sequence (DNA): TGCGCCAGCAGCTTGGCCGGACCGAACACTGAAGCTTTCTTT. Protein product: CASSLAGPNTEAFF. The V and J genes are TRBV5-1 and TRBJ1-1, with D unresolved. Germline V CDR1 and CDR2: SGHRS, YFSETQ. This CDR3 spans 14 amino acids. Trimming shortened V by 0 bases and J by 1 base, and 7 bases separated the two germline ends.

The chain combines TRBV19 with TRBJ1-1; no clear D. The V gene's germline CDR1 is LNHDA and CDR2 SQIVND (reference sequence). The CDR3 is 13 residues long. V lost 4 bases to trimming and J lost 3 bases, with 9 bases between them. CDR3 amino acids: CASSSADDTEAFF. CDR3 in DNA: TGTGCCAGTAGTAGCGCGGATGACACTGAAGCTTTCTTT.

V gene TRBV2 combines with J gene TRBJ2-5; D gene unclear. Per germline, CDR1 SNHLY and CDR2 FYNNEI. Trimming cost V 2 bases and J 1 base, with 11 bases left between them. This CDR3 has 15 residues. This CDR3 reads CASSEQAMLQETQYF. The CDR3 region has the DNA TGTGCCAGCAGTGAACAGGCAATGCTCCAAGAGACCCAGTACTTC.

The V gene is TRBV4-3, the J gene TRBJ2-7, with D unresolved. The CDR3 is 16 amino acids. V was trimmed by 0 bases and J by 7 bases, leaving 19 bases between them. Germline-derived CDR1 and CDR2 are LGHNA and YSLEER. The CDR3 DNA reads as TGCGCCAGCAGCCAAGAGCTCTCGTTACAAGTGGGAGAGCAGTACTTC. Its protein is CASSQELSLQVGEQYF.

The V call is TRBV18, the J call TRBJ1-1, with D possibly being TRBD1 (6 bases). The CDR3 is 18 residues long. The V gene lost 1 base and the J gene lost 6 bases, with 24 bases spanning the gap. Germline assignment: CDR1 KGHSH and CDR2 LQKENI. The CDR3 nucleotides are TGTGCCAGCTCACCACTGATTGAACAGGGTAGAACCAAAGCTGAAGCTTTCTTT. Amino acid sequence: CASSPLIEQGRTKAEAFF.

The gene calls are TRBV9 and TRBJ2-2; D is possibly TRBD2 (5 bases). This CDR3 is 16 amino acids long. Germline CDR1 is SGDLS and CDR2 is YYNGEE. V was trimmed by 5 bases and J by 4 bases, leaving 18 bases between them. The CDR3 reads CASSPIGPAGTGELFF. The CDR3 DNA is TGTGCCAGCAGTCCAATTGGTCCGGCGGGCACCGGGGAGCTGTTTTTT.

This rearrangement joins TRBV7-2 to TRBJ2-7; D ambiguous. CDR1 is SGHTA and CDR2 is FQGNSA in the germline V gene. V was trimmed by 0 bases and J by 5 bases, leaving 11 bases between them. This CDR3 contains 14 residues. CDR3 sequence: CASSLAGGTNEQYF. In DNA, the CDR3 is TGTGCCAGCAGCTTAGCTGGTGGAACCAACGAGCAGTACTTC.

This chain links TRBV4-2 with TRBJ1-2, with 7 bases aligning to TRBD1. The CDR3 is made up of 14 amino acids. Trimming cost V 5 bases and J 3 bases; bases outside gene matches: 6. From germline, CDR1 is LGHNA and CDR2 YNFKEQ. The DNA for the CDR3 is TGTGCCAGCAGCGTGGGTACAGGGGACTATGGCTACACCTTC. Protein sequence: CASSVGTGDYGYTF.

The chain is built from TRBV7-9 and TRBJ2-7; perhaps TRBD1 as D (5 bases). CDR3 length equals 14 residues. With 0 bases removed from V and 2 bases from J, the gap between germline ends came to 8 bases. The germline CDR1 and CDR2 sequences are SEHNR and FQNEAQ (reference sequence). CDR3 nucleotides: TGTGCCAGCAGCTTAGCGAGCAGGGCCTACGAGCAGTACTTC. Its protein product is CASSLASRAYEQYF.

The rearrangement uses TRBV5-1 and TRBJ2-7; 9 nucleotides agree with TRBD1. J lost 4 bases, V lost 8 bases, and 4 bases had no gene match. Germline loops: CDR1 SGHRS, CDR2 YFSETQ. The CDR3 is 12 amino acids. The CDR3 nucleotides are TGCGCCAGTCGACAGGGGGTGTACGAGCAGTACTTC. Translation: CASRQGVYEQYF. Based on the CDR3 plus reference TRBV5-1 and TRBJ2-7, the full variable domain is KAGVTQTPRYLIKTRGQQVTLSCSPISGHRSVSWYQQTPGQGLQFLFEYFSETQRNKGNFPGRFSGRQFSNSRSEMNVSTLELGDSALYLCASRQGVYEQYFGPGTRLTVT.

This clone was observed a single time. The chain couples TRBV5-1 to TRBJ2-3; no definite D call. The CDR3 contains 13 residues. V shed 4 bases and J shed 0 bases, with 6 bases lying between them. The germline CDR1 and CDR2 sequences are SGHRS and YFSETQ. As DNA, the CDR3 is TGCGCCAGCAGCAGTGGTAGCACAGATACGCAGTATTTT. Translated: CASSSGSTDTQYF.

This chain links TRBV15 with TRBJ2-1; a possible D gene is TRBD2 (5 bases). This CDR3 contains 17 residues. V was clipped by 0 bases and J by 1 base, with 13 bases between them. Germline V gives CDR1 LNHNV, CDR2 YYDKDF (reference sequence). CDR3 protein: CATSRDKRATSYNEQFF. Here the CDR3 DNA reads TGTGCCACCAGCAGAGACAAGAGGGCTACATCCTACAATGAGCAGTTCTTC.

V gene TRBV30 combines with J gene TRBJ2-7, with TRBD2 matching 9 bases. Trimming removed 5 bases from V and 5 bases from J; junction bases left unmatched: 7. The CDR3 length is 13 residues. Germline V gene lookup returns CDR1 GTSNPN and CDR2 SVGIG (reference sequence). The CDR3 region has the DNA TGTGCCTGGGGCCCCGCTAGCGGGGACGAGCAGTACTTC. Its translation is CAWGPASGDEQYF.